This is a list of T cell receptor beta chains from one sample in a study of T-cell memory formation after mild COVID-19. TCRdb redid the calling of the 5' RACE reads with MiXCR, one entry per CDR3 protein. The sample includes roughly 86,000 distinct CDR3 sequences, about 13% of them seen just once. The material sequenced was PBMCs or a T cell subset sorted from them (not recorded which). The receptor source for this set is an adult woman who had mild COVID-19 (a few samples of this study predate the infection). Cell type and time point are not known. Both conserved end residues are trimmed from each CDR3. Fields, in order: J gene, V gene, CDR3 protein.

TRBJ2-1	TRBV7-9	ASSHGPGYNEQF
TRBJ2-7	TRBV27	ASSLHSGSYEQY
TRBJ1-1	TRBV4-1	ASSLPGTANTEAF
TRBJ2-2	TRBV6-5	ASSKGLAKTGELF
TRBJ2-1	TRBV6-2/TRBV6-3	ASSYSQTGGPLGGQF
TRBJ1-1	TRBV5-4	ASSLGEGLNTEAF
TRBJ2-1	TRBV12-3/TRBV12-4	ASSPRDSGRIYNEQF
TRBJ1-2	TRBV24-1	ATSDTDSNYGYT
TRBJ2-1	TRBV5-1	ASRQGNNEQF
TRBJ1-4	TRBV4-1	ASSQERPGELF
TRBJ1-5	TRBV6-5	ASSYSRTANQPQH
TRBJ2-7	TRBV7-9	AGQGRGGYEQY
TRBJ2-5	TRBV12-3/TRBV12-4	ASRGTGIGETQY
TRBJ2-7	TRBV9	ASSVHSGGDEQY
TRBJ2-7	TRBV7-9	ASSPRDSTIYEQY
TRBJ2-5	TRBV30	AWRDFRGVGETQY
TRBJ2-7	TRBV14	ASSQQTGGYEQY
TRBJ2-3	TRBV9	ASSVDDSGASSSTDTQY
TRBJ2-2	TRBV12-3/TRBV12-4	ASSFTGAGELF
TRBJ2-7	TRBV29-1	SVPAGGGYEQY
TRBJ2-2	TRBV7-3	ASSLGGAGELF
TRBJ2-7	TRBV4-3	ASSQGTGIAFSYEQY
TRBJ1-2	TRBV29-1	SVEGDRDLFYGYT
TRBJ2-3	TRBV13	ATSTSTDTQY
TRBJ2-2	TRBV11-2	ASSLDGGPGELF
TRBJ2-7	TRBV20-1	SAQRRGTDEQY
TRBJ2-3	TRBV4-1	ASSQTGSTDTQY
TRBJ2-5	TRBV7-9	ASGRRGKDQETQY